The entry below describes one T cell receptor (beta chain). The antigen is not known. Method: immunoSEQ multiplex PCR; TCRdb's copy keeps in-frame clones and lacks some. The sample records 150,000 to 200,000 clones, 86% being singletons. The source of the sample is a study of cytomegalovirus exposure and HLA in healthy donors. As for the study in general: The 95 to 150 validation repertoires used the same platform as the 666 first-cohort repertoires, a later analysis reported.

The V end was cut by 4 bases, the J end by 5 bases, with 9 bases between. The length of the CDR3 is 12 residues. CDR1 is SGHDT and CDR2 is YYEEEE in the germline V gene. Study-wide results and caveats: CMV antigen specificity of three CMV-associated chains was confirmed in vitro. According to the study, roughly 160 TCR beta chains were cytomegalovirus-associated. Subsequent analysis revealed that first-cohort TCR clusters tended to co-occur in the approximately 120 validation repertoires.

The V gene is TRBV5-6, the J gene TRBJ1-2, with TRBD1 as a possible D gene (6 bases). The receptor was isolated from a woman aged 18 to 35 in good health and CMV-seronegative. Material for sequencing was PBMCs. The CDR3 reads CASSPQGYGYTF. CDR3 bases: TGTGCCAGCAGCCCACAGGGTTATGGCTACACCTTC.